One and the same sample provided the 23 T cell receptor beta chains below, sequenced in a study of OX40 agonist ivuxolimab in advanced cancers. The assay was immunoSEQ multiplex PCR, and TCRdb's table has in-frame clones only and misses some. The sample carries some 41,000 clones, around 87% recorded once. Material: CD4+ or CD8+ T cells sorted from blood, obtained in a trial of the OX40 agonist ivuxolimab. The receptors originated from an adult with an advanced solid tumor such as melanoma, head and neck, liver or kidney cancer.

The V gene is TRBV30, the J gene TRBJ2-3, with 10 bases matching TRBD1. This CDR3 has 15 amino acids. Trimming took 3 bases from V and 2 from J; bases not matched to a gene: 5. Germline loops: CDR1 GTSNPN, CDR2 SVGIG (reference sequence). This CDR3 reads CAWSDRGRLTDTQYF. CDR3 DNA sequence: TGTGCCTGGAGCGACAGGGGGCGCCTCACAGATACGCAGTATTTT.

This sequence joins TRBV6-5 and TRBJ2-5, with a weak D call TRBD2 (6 bases). Germline CDR1 MNHEY, CDR2 SVGAGI. V gave up 5 bases and J gave up 5 bases, with 15 bases separating them. The CDR3 is made up of 14 amino acids. DNA of the CDR3: TGTGCCAGCAGTACCGGGAGACTTTTGGAGACCCAGTACTTC. Translating it yields CASSTGRLLETQYF.

The chain recombines TRBV6-6 with TRBJ1-5; D is undetermined. The ends were cut back, 2 bases at V and 2 bases at J, with 10 bases in the middle. Germline V gene data show CDR1 as MNHNY and CDR2 as SVGAGI (reference sequence). The CDR3 has 15 residues. The CDR3 region has the DNA TGTGCCAGCAGTTACGGCCTCGGGGGCAATCAGCCCCAGCATTTT. It encodes CASSYGLGGNQPQHF.

The chain is built from TRBV21-1 and TRBJ1-5. TRBV21-1 is described as a pseudogene. The CDR3 has 18 amino acids. The CDR3 loop reads CASSKTLEGDRYNQPQHF. For the CDR3, the DNA is TGTGCCAGCAGCAAAACCCTGGAGGGAGATCGTTACAATCAGCCCCAGCATTTT.

Regarding this clone: The same CDR3 arises from other DNA sequences in this sample as well. This sequence joins TRBV9 and TRBJ2-6, with D unclear. The V end lost 2 bases, the J end lost 0 bases, and 12 bases lay between the germline ends. The CDR3 is 17 residues long. The germline CDR1 and CDR2 sequences are SGDLS and YYNGEE. CDR3: CASSVTGSSSGANVLTF. The CDR3 nucleotides read TGTGCCAGCAGCGTGACCGGTTCGAGCTCTGGGGCCAACGTCCTGACTTTC.

This clone was seen just once. This rearrangement joins TRBV5-4 to TRBJ2-1; the match to TRBD2 covers 10 bases. J lost 6 bases, V lost 1 base, and 4 bases had no gene match. CDR1 and CDR2 from the germline V gene are SGHNT and YYREEE (reference sequence). This CDR3 comprises 15 residues. CDR3 nucleotides: TGTGCCAGCAGCTTGATGTTAGCGGGGGGCAATGAGCAGTTCTTC. This encodes CASSLMLAGGNEQFF.

This chain connects TRBV28 to TRBJ1-1; 8 positions match TRBD1. J was trimmed by 6 bases and V by 5 bases; bases with no gene match: 20. The germline gives CDR1 MDHEN, CDR2 SYDVKM. CDR3 length: 18 amino acids. The CDR3 spells CASSRPGTGLGVTSEAFF. The CDR3 coding sequence is TGTGCCAGCAGTCGACCGGGGACAGGCCTCGGTGTTACTTCTGAAGCTTTCTTT.

J is TRBJ2-7 and V is TRBV2, with D possibly being TRBD1 or TRBD2 (5 bases each). V gave up 7 bases and J gave up 3 bases, with 13 bases separating them. The CDR3 spans 13 residues. Germline assignment: CDR1 SNHLY and CDR2 FYNNEI. Here the CDR3 reads CASISRGFYEQYF. CDR3 DNA: TGTGCCAGCATTTCGAGGGGATTCTACGAGCAGTACTTC.

This clone was seen a single time. The rearrangement joins TRBV5-1 to TRBJ1-1; D not resolved. Trimming took off 0 bases at V and 0 bases at J, with 9 bases between the two ends. Germline-derived CDR1 and CDR2 are SGHRS and YFSETQ. CDR3 length: 15 amino acids. The CDR3 region has the DNA TGCGCCAGCAGCTTGGAGGTAAACATGAACACTGAAGCTTTCTTT. It encodes CASSLEVNMNTEAFF. Filled out from reference TRBV5-1 and TRBJ1-1, the complete variable domain reads KAGVTQTPRYLIKTRGQQVTLSCSPISGHRSVSWYQQTPGQGLQFLFEYFSETQRNKGNFPGRFSGRQFSNSRSEMNVSTLELGDSALYLCASSLEVNMNTEAFFGQGTRLTVV.

This rearrangement joins TRBV11-3 to TRBJ2-3, with 9 bases matching TRBD2. Germline V gene data show CDR1 as SGHNT and CDR2 as YENEEA. Trimming took 5 bases from V and 7 from J; bases not matched to a gene: 10. This CDR3 comprises 15 residues. The CDR3 DNA sequence: TGTGCCAGCAGCCCTAGCGGGGATTCCAGATATACGCAGTATTTT. This translates into CASSPSGDSRYTQYF. Complete variable domain (other parts from reference TRBV11-3 and TRBJ2-3): EAGVVQSPRYKIIEKKQPVAFWCNPISGHNTLYWYLQNLGQGPELLIRYENEEAVDDSQLPKDRFSAERLKGVDSTLKIQPAELGDSAVYLCASSPSGDSRYTQYFGPGTRLTVL.

The V and J genes are TRBV7-2 and TRBJ2-1; possible D gene TRBD2, 6 bases. Trimming stripped 5 bases from V and 2 bases from J, with 19 bases between. Per germline, CDR1 SGHTA and CDR2 FQGNSA. The CDR3 runs 17 residues. CDR3 residues: CASSPFSREVPYNEQFF. CDR3 in DNA: TGTGCCAGCAGCCCTTTCTCGCGGGAAGTACCCTACAATGAGCAGTTCTTC.

The chain has TRBV11-3 and TRBJ1-2; the D is unclear. The germline V and J ends were trimmed by 5 bases and 4 bases, with 8 bases remaining between them. Germline assignment: CDR1 SGHNT and CDR2 YENEEA. This CDR3 comprises 12 residues. The chain's CDR3 is CASSRKTYGYTF. The DNA of the CDR3 is TGTGCCAGCAGCAGAAAGACCTATGGCTACACCTTC.

The V call is TRBV14, the J call TRBJ2-1; TRBD1 matches at 10 bases. V was pared by 4 bases and J by 6 bases, with 12 bases of the junction left unmatched. The CDR3 is 17 amino acids. Germline-derived CDR1 and CDR2 are SGHDN and FVKESK. CDR3 residues: CASSRRLFGTGVNEQFF. CDR3 DNA sequence: TGTGCCAGCAGCCGCAGGCTGTTCGGGACAGGGGTCAATGAGCAGTTCTTC.

This clone was detected only once. This chain uses TRBV2 with TRBJ1-4, with TRBD1 as a possible D gene (5 bases). The CDR3 length is 14 residues. Germline V gene data show CDR1 as SNHLY and CDR2 as FYNNEI. V lost 6 bases and J 0 bases, leaving 8 bases between the germline ends. CDR3 sequence (DNA): TGTGCCAGCAGGCTAGGGGCAACTAATGAAAAACTGTTTTTT. Protein: CASRLGATNEKLFF.

The chain is built from TRBV9 and TRBJ1-5, with D unresolved. CDR1 and CDR2 (germline): SGDLS, YYNGEE. V lost 0 bases and J lost 3, with 10 bases in between. This CDR3 is built from 15 residues. Here the CDR3 reads CASSVGGGPNQPQHF. The CDR3 DNA follows: TGTGCCAGCAGCGTAGGGGGAGGCCCCAATCAGCCCCAGCATTTT.

The chain is built from TRBV7-2 and TRBJ1-2; D is ambiguous. V lost 1 base and J 8 bases, leaving 14 bases between the germline ends. From germline, CDR1 is SGHTA and CDR2 FQGNSA. The CDR3 extends over 14 amino acids. The CDR3 loop is CASSLVAADGGYTF. CDR3 sequence (DNA): TGTGCCAGCAGCTTAGTGGCAGCTGACGGCGGCTACACCTTC.

This clone has just one count. The genes are TRBV2 and TRBJ1-5; the D gene is possibly TRBD1 (6 bases). Germline V gives CDR1 SNHLY, CDR2 FYNNEI. CDR3 length: 14 amino acids. The ends were cut back, 2 bases at V and 7 bases at J, with 12 bases in the middle. Written as DNA, the CDR3 is TGTGCCAGCAGTGAAATGGGACAACCCCAGCCCCAGCATTTT. It specifies CASSEMGQPQPQHF.

The chain combines TRBV30 with TRBJ2-7; D is tentatively TRBD1 or TRBD2 (5 bases each). CDR3 length: 15 amino acids. Germline V gene data show CDR1 as GTSNPN and CDR2 as SVGIG (reference sequence). The V and J ends lost 4 bases and 4 bases respectively, with 20 bases between them. As DNA, the CDR3 is TGTGCCTGGAAGAAGACAGCCACCTCGGGGTACGAGCAGTACTTC. Residues: CAWKKTATSGYEQYF.

The rearrangement links TRBV7-8 to TRBJ1-3, with TRBD1 as a possible D gene (5 bases). Trimming removed 1 base from V and 0 bases from J, with 16 bases in between. The CDR3 covers 18 residues. Germline CDR1 reads SGHVS; CDR2 reads FQNEAQ. The CDR3 reads CASSLGLGTLSSGNTIYF. CDR3 DNA: TGTGCCAGCAGCTTAGGACTGGGGACCCTCAGCTCTGGAAACACCATATATTTT.

The chain uses TRBV11-3 and TRBJ1-5; D is possibly TRBD1 (5 bases). Germline V CDR1 and CDR2: SGHNT, YENEEA. V lost 0 bases and J lost 10, with 10 bases in between. The CDR3 spans 13 residues. The CDR3 coding sequence is TGTGCCAGCAGCTTAGAACCGGGGGAACCCCAGCATTTT. It translates to CASSLEPGEPQHF.

The chain recombines TRBV9 with TRBJ1-3; TRBD1 matches 7 bases. Germline trimming cut 0 bases from V and 4 bases from J; bases unmatched to any gene: 7. Germline CDR1 is SGDLS and CDR2 is YYNGEE. The CDR3 is made up of 16 amino acids. The CDR3 region is CASSVVATGHGNTIYF. In DNA, the CDR3 is TGTGCCAGCAGCGTAGTGGCGACAGGGCACGGAAACACCATATATTTT.

This clone appeared a few times. This rearrangement joins TRBV7-2 to TRBJ2-1; D is possibly TRBD1 or TRBD2 (5 bases each). The CDR3 is made up of 14 amino acids. The germline V gene has CDR1 SGHTA and CDR2 FQGNSA. V dropped 4 bases and J dropped 13 bases, with 20 bases sitting between them. The CDR3 loop is CASSSLALGVGQFF. CDR3 DNA sequence: TGTGCCAGCAGCTCCCTAGCCCTGGGGGTAGGCCAGTTCTTC.

For the CDR3, the DNA is TGTGCCAGCAGTTTAACAGGGCCTCTGGCTGAAAAACTGTTTTTT. The encoded protein is CASSLTGPLAEKLFF. V and J are TRBV28 and TRBJ1-4; D is perhaps TRBD1 (6 bases). Trimming took 2 bases from V and 7 from J, leaving 14 bases between them. There are 15 residues in the CDR3. Germline loops: CDR1 MDHEN, CDR2 SYDVKM.